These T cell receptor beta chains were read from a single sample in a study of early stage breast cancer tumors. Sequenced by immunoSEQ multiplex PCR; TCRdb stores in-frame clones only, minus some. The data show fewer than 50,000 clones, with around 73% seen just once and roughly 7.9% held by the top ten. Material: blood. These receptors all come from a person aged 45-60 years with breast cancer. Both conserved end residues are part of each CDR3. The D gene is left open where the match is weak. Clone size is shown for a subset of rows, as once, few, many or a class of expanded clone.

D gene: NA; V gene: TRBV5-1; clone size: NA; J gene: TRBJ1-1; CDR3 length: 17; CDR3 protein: CASSLRYAGSPNTEAFF; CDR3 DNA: TGCGCCAGCAGCTTACGGTATGCGGGGTCCCCCAACACTGAAGCTTTCTTT
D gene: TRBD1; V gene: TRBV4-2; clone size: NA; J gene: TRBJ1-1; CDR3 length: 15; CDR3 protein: CASSSDRVANTEAFF; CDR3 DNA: TGTGCCAGCAGCTCAGACAGGGTTGCGAACACTGAAGCTTTCTTT
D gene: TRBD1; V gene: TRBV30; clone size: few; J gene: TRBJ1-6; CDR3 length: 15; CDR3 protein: CAWSATGFYNSPLHF; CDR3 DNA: TGTGCCTGGAGTGCGACAGGGTTCTATAATTCACCCCTCCACTTT
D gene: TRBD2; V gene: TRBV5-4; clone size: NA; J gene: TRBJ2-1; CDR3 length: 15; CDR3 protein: CASSLELAEYNEQFF; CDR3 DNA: TGTGCCAGCAGCTTGGAGCTAGCGGAATACAATGAGCAGTTCTTC
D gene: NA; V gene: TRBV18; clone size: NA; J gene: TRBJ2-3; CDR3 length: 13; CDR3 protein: CASSPGRDNTQYF; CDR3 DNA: TGTGCCAGCTCACCAGGCAGGGACAATACGCAGTATTTT
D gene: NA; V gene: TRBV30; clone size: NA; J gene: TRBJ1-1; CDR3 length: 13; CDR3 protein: CAWSRDRNTEAFF; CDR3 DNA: TGTGCCTGGAGTAGAGACAGGAACACTGAAGCTTTCTTT
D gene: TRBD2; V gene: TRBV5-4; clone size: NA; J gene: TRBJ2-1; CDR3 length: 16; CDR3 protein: CASSQGTSGSDNEQFF; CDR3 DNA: TGTGCCAGCAGCCAAGGGACTAGCGGGAGTGACAATGAGCAGTTCTTC
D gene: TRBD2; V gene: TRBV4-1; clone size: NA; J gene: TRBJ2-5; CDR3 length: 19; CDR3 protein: CASSQDPTGGAGAPETQYF; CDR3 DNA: TGCGCCAGCAGCCAAGATCCGACGGGGGGGGCGGGAGCACCAGAGACCCAGTACTTC
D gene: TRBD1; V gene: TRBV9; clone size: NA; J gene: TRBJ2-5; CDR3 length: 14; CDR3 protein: CASSPWTGSETQYF; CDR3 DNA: TGTGCCAGCAGCCCATGGACAGGGTCGGAGACCCAGTACTTC
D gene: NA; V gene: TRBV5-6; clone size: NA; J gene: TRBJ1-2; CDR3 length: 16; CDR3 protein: CASSSSRIGEVDGYTF; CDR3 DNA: TGTGCCAGCAGCTCCTCGAGGATAGGGGAAGTTGATGGCTACACCTTC
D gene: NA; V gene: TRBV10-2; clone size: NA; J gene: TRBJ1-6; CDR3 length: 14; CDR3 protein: CASSEIHLGSPLHF; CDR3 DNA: TGCGCCAGCAGTGAGATCCACCTAGGTTCACCCCTCCACTTT
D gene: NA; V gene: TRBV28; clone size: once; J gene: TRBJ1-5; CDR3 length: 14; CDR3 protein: CASSLRAGNQPQHF; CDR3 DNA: TGTGCCAGCAGTTTAAGGGCGGGGAATCAGCCCCAGCATTTT
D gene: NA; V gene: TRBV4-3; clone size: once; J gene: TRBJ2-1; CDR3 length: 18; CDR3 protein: CASSQDRLGPSSYNEQFF; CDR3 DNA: TGCGCCAGCAGCCAAGATCGCTTGGGGCCGAGCTCCTACAATGAGCAGTTCTTC
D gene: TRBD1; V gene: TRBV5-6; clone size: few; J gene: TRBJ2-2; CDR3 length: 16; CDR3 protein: CASSLRDRGITGELFF; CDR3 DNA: TGTGCCAGCAGCTTGAGGGACAGGGGAATCACCGGGGAGCTGTTTTTT
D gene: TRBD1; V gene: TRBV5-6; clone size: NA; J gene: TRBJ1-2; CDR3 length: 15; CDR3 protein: CASSSYRQGTYGYTF; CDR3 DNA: TGTGCCAGCAGCTCCTACCGACAGGGGACTTATGGCTACACCTTC
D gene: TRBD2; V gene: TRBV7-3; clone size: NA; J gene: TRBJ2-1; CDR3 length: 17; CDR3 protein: CASSYAPLAGGLGEQFF; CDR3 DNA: TGTGCCAGCAGCTACGCTCCGCTAGCGGGAGGGCTTGGTGAGCAGTTCTTC
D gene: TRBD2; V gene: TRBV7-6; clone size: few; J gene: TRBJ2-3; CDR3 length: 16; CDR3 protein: CASSFRDGRGTDTQYF; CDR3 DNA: TGTGCCAGCAGCTTTAGAGACGGGAGGGGCACAGATACGCAGTATTTT
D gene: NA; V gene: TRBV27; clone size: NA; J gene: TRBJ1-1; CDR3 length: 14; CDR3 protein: CASSFGVGRTEAFF; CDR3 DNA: TGTGCCAGCAGTTTTGGGGTAGGGAGGACTGAAGCTTTCTTT
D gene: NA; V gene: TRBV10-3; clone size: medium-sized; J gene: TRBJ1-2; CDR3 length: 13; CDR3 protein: CAISGQSDYGYTF; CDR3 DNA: TGTGCCATCAGTGGACAGAGTGACTATGGCTACACCTTC
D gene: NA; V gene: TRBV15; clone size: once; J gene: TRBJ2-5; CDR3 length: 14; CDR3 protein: CATRDFSSGETQYF; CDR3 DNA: TGTGCCACCAGGGACTTTAGCTCGGGAGAGACCCAGTACTTC
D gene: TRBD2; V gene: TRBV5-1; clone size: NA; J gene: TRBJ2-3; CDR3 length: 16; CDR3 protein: CASSPRVAGREDTQYF; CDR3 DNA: TGCGCCAGCAGCCCTCGAGTAGCGGGAAGGGAAGATACGCAGTATTTT
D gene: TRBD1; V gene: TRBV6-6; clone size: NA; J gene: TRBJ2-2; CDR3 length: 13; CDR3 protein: CASRTGSYGELFF; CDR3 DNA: TGTGCCAGCCGGACAGGGTCATACGGGGAGCTGTTTTTT
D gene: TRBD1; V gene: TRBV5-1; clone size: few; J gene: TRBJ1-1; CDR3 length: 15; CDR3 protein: CASSRSGTGVAEAFF; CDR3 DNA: TGCGCCAGCAGCCGGTCTGGGACAGGGGTTGCTGAAGCTTTCTTT
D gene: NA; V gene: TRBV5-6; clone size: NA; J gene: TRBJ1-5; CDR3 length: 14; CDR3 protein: CASSLTRGSQPQHF; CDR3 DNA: TGTGCCAGCAGCTTAACCAGGGGAAGCCAGCCCCAGCATTTT
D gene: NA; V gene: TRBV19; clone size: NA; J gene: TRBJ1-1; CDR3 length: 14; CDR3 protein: CASTAPRGGTEAFF; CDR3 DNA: TGTGCCAGTACCGCCCCCAGGGGTGGCACTGAAGCTTTCTTT
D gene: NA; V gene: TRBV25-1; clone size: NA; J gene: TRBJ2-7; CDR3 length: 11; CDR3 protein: CASIGALEQYF; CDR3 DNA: TGTGCCAGCATTGGAGCGTTGGAGCAGTACTTC
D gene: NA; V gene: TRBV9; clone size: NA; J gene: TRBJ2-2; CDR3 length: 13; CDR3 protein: CASSTPNTGELFF; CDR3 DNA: TGTGCCAGCAGTACACCCAACACCGGGGAGCTGTTTTTT
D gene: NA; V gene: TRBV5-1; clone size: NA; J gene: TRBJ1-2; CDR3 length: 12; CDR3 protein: CASSPNEGGYTF; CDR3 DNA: TGCGCCAGCAGCCCAAACGAGGGCGGCTACACCTTC
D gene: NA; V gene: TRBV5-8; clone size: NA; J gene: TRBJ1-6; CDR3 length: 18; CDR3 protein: CASSLPTRGSLYNSPLHF; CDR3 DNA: TGTGCCAGCAGCCTGCCCACGAGAGGGTCTTTGTATAATTCACCCCTCCACTTT
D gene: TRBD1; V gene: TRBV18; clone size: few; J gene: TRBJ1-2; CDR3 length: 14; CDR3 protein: CASSPGTGHGGYTF; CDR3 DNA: TGTGCCAGCTCACCGGGGACAGGGCACGGTGGCTACACCTTC
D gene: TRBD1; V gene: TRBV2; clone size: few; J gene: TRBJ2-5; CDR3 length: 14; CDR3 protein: CASRAGTGSETQYF; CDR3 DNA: TGTGCCAGCAGAGCCGGGACAGGTTCAGAGACCCAGTACTTC
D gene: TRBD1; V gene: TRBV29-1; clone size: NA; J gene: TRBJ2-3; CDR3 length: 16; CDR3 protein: CSVRNPGQGVTDTQYF; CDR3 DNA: TGCAGCGTGCGAAACCCGGGACAGGGGGTCACAGATACGCAGTATTTT
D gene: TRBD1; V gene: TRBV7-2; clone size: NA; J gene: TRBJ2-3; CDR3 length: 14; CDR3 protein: CASSSRGRSDTQYF; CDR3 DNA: TGTGCCAGCAGCTCCAGGGGGCGTTCAGATACGCAGTATTTT
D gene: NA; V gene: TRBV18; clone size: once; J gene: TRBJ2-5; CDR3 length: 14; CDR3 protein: CASSPPAGQETQYF; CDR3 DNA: TGTGCCAGCTCACCACCGGCTGGTCAAGAGACCCAGTACTTC
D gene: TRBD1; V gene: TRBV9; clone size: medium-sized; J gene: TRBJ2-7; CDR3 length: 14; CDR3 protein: CASSVGDRGYEQYF; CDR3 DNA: TGTGCCAGCAGCGTAGGGGACAGGGGGTACGAGCAGTACTTC
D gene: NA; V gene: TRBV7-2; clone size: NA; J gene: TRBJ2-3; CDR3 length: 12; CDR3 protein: CASSLEQYTQYF; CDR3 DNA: TGTGCCAGCAGCTTAGAACAGTATACGCAGTATTTT
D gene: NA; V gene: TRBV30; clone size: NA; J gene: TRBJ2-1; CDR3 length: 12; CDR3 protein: CAWSRGRNEQFF; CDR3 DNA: TGTGCCTGGAGCAGGGGTAGGAATGAGCAGTTCTTC
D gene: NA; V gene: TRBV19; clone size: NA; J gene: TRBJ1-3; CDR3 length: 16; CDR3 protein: CASSSLRYLSGNTIYF; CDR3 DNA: TGTGCCAGTAGTTCTTTGCGGTACCTCTCTGGAAACACCATATATTTT
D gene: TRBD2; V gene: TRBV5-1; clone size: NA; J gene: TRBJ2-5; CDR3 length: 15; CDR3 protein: CASGPAGGNRETQYF; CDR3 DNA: TGCGCCAGCGGCCCCGCGGGGGGGAACAGGGAGACCCAGTACTTC
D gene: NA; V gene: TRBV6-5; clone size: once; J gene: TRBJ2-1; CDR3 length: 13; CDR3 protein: CASSWGLHNEQFF; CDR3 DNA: TGTGCCAGCAGTTGGGGACTTCACAATGAGCAGTTCTTC
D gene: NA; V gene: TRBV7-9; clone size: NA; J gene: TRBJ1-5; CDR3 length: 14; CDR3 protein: CASSPEGVNQPQHF; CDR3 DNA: TGTGCCAGCAGCCCAGAAGGGGTCAATCAGCCCCAGCATTTT
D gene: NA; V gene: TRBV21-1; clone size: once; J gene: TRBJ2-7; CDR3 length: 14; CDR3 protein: CASSKVLGLYEQYF; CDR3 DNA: TGTGCCAGCAGCAAAGTCCTGGGCCTTTACGAGCAGTACTTC
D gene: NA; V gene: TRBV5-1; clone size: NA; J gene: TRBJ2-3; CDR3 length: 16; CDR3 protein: CASSLVPERSTDTQYF; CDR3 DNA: TGCGCCAGCAGCTTGGTGCCCGAGAGGAGCACAGATACGCAGTATTTT